This entry describes one TCR beta chain. Its antigen is not identified. Assay used: immunoSEQ multiplex PCR; TCRdb lists only in-frame clones, some missing. Among over 120,000 clones, approximately 94% were seen once, and the ten largest hold under 10%. There are 15 residues in the CDR3. In germline, CDR1 is MGHRA, CDR2 YSYEKL. V was clipped by 2 bases and J by 4 bases, with 14 bases between them. The data derive from a study of T cell responses to AZD1222 COVID-19 vaccine. Study-level results: Compared with day 0, the breadth and depth of the Spike-specific TCR repertoire rose significantly after two doses of AZD1222. Distributed over spike, vaccine-associated CD4 TCRs predominated at 160-218 and 743-854.

The sequencing here drew on peripheral blood, taken on day 0 of AZD1222 vaccination. The chain has TRBV4-1 and TRBJ1-2; D gene ambiguous. This TCR came from an adult in good health. CDR3 sequence (DNA): TGCGCCAGCAGCCAACCCTCCGGGATTTTCTATGGCTACACCTTC. This translates into CASSQPSGIFYGYTF.